The clone carrying this T cell receptor beta chain has a single count. The RNA, about 0.45 to 1 ug, was put through reverse transcription using random hexamers. A multiplex approach, immunoSEQ multiplex PCR, amplified TCR beta CDR3 across 54 Vbeta and 13 Jbeta. TCRdb processed the immunoSEQ multiplex PCR reads anew with MiXCR; each CDR3 protein has one entry. Of about 250,000 distinct CDR3 sequences listed, 93% are singletons. Sequencing of TCR beta covered CD8+ and CD4+ T cells obtained from blood. The multiple sclerosis control group was made up of treatment-naive patients with stable or active relapsing-remitting disease. FACS enriched CD8+ TEMRA cells, while bulk CD8+ and CD4+ were negatively isolated. These data come from a study of CD8 T cells in Susac syndrome. The junction had 5 bases not matched to a gene; V was cut back by 4 bases and J by 6 bases. The CDR3 extends over 13 amino acids.

The receptor was derived from a human donor with multiple sclerosis. The genes are TRBV12-3 or TRBV12-4 and TRBJ1-1; 7 positions agree with TRBD1. Sequencing used CD4+ T cells from PBMCs. CDR3 in amino acids: CASSSGQLAEAFF. The CDR3 DNA follows: TGTGCCAGCAGTTCGGGACAGCTTGCTGAAGCTTTCTTT.